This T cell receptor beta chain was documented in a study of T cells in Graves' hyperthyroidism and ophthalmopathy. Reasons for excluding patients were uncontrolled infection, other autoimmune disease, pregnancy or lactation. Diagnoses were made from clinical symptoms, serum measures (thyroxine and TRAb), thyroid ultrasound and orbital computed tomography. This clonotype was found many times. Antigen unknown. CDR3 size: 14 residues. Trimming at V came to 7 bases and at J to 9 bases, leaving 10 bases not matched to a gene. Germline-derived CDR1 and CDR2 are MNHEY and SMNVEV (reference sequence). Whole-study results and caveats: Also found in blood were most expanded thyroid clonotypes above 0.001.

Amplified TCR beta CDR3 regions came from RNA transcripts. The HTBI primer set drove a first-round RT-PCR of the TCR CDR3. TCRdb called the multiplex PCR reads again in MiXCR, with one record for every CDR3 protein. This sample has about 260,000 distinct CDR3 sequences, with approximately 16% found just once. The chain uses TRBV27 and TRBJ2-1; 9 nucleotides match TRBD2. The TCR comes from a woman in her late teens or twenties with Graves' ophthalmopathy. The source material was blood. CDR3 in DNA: TGTGCCAGCAAGGTGGCGGGGGGGCCTCCTGAGCAGTTCTTC. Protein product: CASKVAGGPPEQFF.